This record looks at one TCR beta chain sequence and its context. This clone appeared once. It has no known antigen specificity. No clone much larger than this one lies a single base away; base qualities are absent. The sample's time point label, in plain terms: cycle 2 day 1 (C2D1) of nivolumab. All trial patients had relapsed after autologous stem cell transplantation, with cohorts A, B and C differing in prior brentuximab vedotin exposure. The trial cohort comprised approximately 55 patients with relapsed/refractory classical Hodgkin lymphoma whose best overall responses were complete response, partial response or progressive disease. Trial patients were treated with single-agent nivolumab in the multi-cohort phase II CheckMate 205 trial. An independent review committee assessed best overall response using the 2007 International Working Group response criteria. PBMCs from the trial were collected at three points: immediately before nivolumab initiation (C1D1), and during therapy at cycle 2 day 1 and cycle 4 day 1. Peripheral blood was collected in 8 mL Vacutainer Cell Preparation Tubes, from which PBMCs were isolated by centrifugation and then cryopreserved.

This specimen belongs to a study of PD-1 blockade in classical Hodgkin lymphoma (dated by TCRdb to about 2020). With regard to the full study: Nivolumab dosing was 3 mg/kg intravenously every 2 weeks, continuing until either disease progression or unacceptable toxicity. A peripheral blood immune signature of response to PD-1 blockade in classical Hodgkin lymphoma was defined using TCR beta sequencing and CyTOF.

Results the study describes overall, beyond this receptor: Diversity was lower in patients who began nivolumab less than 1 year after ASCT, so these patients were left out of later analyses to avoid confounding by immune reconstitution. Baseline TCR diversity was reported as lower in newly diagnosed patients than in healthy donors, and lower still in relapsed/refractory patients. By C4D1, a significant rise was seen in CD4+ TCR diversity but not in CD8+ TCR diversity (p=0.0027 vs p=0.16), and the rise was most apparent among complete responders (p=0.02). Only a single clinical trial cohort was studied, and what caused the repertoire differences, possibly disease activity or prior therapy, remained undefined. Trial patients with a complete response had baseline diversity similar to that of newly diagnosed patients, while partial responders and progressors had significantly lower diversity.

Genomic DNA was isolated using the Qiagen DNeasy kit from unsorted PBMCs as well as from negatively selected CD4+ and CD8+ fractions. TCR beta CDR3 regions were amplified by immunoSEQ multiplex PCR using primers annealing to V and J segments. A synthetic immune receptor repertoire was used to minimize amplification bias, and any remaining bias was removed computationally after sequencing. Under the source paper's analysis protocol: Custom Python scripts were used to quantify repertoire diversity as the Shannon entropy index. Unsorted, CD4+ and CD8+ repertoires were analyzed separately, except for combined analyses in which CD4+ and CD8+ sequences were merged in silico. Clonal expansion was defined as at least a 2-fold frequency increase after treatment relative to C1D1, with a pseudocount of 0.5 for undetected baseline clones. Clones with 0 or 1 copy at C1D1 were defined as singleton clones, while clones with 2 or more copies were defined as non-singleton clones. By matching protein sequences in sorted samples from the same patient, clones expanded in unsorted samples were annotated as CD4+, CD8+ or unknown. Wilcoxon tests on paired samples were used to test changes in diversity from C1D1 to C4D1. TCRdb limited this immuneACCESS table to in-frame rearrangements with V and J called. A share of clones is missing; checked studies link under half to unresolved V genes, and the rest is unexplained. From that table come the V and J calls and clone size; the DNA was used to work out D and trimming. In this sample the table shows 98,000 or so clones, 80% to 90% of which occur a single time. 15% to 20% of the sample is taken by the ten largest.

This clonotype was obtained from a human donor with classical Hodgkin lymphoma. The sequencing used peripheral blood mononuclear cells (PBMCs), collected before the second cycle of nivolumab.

The CDR3 protein is CASSSSGIPNYGYTF. The DNA sequence is given as TGTGCCAGCAGCTCCTCAGGGATTCCTAACTATGGCTACACCTTC. The receptor chain draws on TRBV7-2 and TRBJ1-2; TRBD1 might be the D gene, on 5 matching bases. The CDR3 runs 15 residues from the cysteine to the phenylalanine. Only the CDR3 part of the read is kept: 45 bases, read in frame from the first base. CDR1 and CDR2 were assigned from the germline V gene as SGHTA and FQGNSA. Trimming removed 4 bases from V and 0 bases from J, leaving 12 bases between the germline ends.